Each of the 18 T cell receptor beta chains below was sequenced from the same sample in a study of cytomegalovirus exposure and HLA in healthy donors. With 60 Vbeta and 13 Jbeta primers, the PCR was carried out. Some clones are missing from TCRdb's copy, which holds only in-frame ones; the method was immunoSEQ multiplex PCR. This table lists about 160,000 clones. The specimen sequenced was PBMCs. These TCRs come from a man younger than 45 in good health and CMV-seronegative.

The rearrangement joins TRBV11-2 to TRBJ2-1; maybe TRBD1 (6 bases). There are 14 residues in the CDR3. The germline V and J ends were trimmed by 3 bases and 1 base, with 7 bases remaining between them. CDR1 is SGHAT, CDR2 FQNNGV, per germline. Here the CDR3 reads CASSFDRSYNEQFF. CDR3 bases: TGTGCCAGCAGCTTTGACAGGTCCTACAATGAGCAGTTCTTC.

The chain employs TRBV5-5 and TRBJ1-1, with D possibly TRBD1 on 6 matching bases. Deletions cut 0 bases from V and 4 bases from J, with 7 bases between. CDR3 length: 13 amino acids. In germline, CDR1 is SGHKS, CDR2 YYEKEE (reference sequence). The DNA of the CDR3 is TGTGCCAGCAGCTTGGAAGGGGGCACTGAAGCTTTCTTT. This encodes CASSLEGGTEAFF. The variable domain in full, with the rest retrieved from reference TRBV5-5 and TRBJ1-1, is DAGVTQSPTHLIKTRGQQVTLRCSPISGHKSVSWYQQVLGQGPQFIFQYYEKEERGRGNFPDRFSARQFPNYSSELNVNALLLGDSALYLCASSLEGGTEAFFGQGTRLTVV.

Note on this clone: Compared with germline, one end of the junction differs, possibly owing to a read error. The chain carries TRBV28 and TRBJ1-3; tentative D call: TRBD1 (6 bases). In germline, CDR1 is MDHEN, CDR2 SYDVKM. The CDR3 is 13 residues long. The CDR3 DNA reads as TGTGCCAGCAGCCAAAGGCACAGGGCCCCTCTAAGATTT. Protein: CASSQRHRAPLRF.

The chain couples TRBV2 to TRBJ1-5; no firm D call. The CDR3 totals 15 residues. V lost 6 bases, J lost 2 bases, and 14 bases lay in between. CDR1 SNHLY and CDR2 FYNNEI come from the germline V gene. DNA for the CDR3: TGTGCCAGCAGGGTGTCAGGCCTTGGCAATCAGCCCCAGCATTTT. Translation gives CASRVSGLGNQPQHF.

The V and J genes are TRBV27 and TRBJ1-2; 7 bases are shared with TRBD1. Germline lookup yields CDR1 MNHEY and CDR2 SMNVEV (reference sequence). After removal of 5 bases from V and 0 bases from J, the junction contained 6 bases not matched to a gene. CDR3 size: 15 residues. The CDR3 DNA reads TGTGCCAGCAGTCATAACCAGGGGGCTAACTATGGCTACACCTTC. This sequence encodes CASSHNQGANYGYTF.

The chain's CDR3 is CASSLFRGKDQPQHF. The CDR3 DNA sequence: TGTGCCAGCAGCTTGTTCAGGGGGAAGGATCAGCCCCAGCATTTT. The rearrangement links TRBV5-8 to TRBJ1-5; 7 bases agree with TRBD1. This CDR3 has 15 residues. V lost 1 base to trimming and J lost 5 bases; unmatched junction nucleotides: 6. The germline CDR1 and CDR2 sequences are SGHTS and YDEGEE. The variable domain in full, with the rest retrieved from reference TRBV5-8 and TRBJ1-5, is EAGVTQSPTHLIKTRGQQATLRCSPISGHTSVYWYQQALGLGLQFLLWYDEGEERNRGNFPPRFSGRQFPNYSSELNVNALELEDSALYLCASSLFRGKDQPQHFGDGTRLSIL.

The rearrangement uses TRBV5-1 and TRBJ2-7; perhaps TRBD2 as D (5 bases). CDR1 and CDR2 from the germline V gene are SGHRS and YFSETQ. V shed 0 bases and J shed 6 bases, with 13 bases lying between them. This CDR3 contains 14 residues. CDR3 in DNA: TGCGCCAGCAGCTTGGCCCCCGGCCGGGGCGAGCAGTACTTC. Protein: CASSLAPGRGEQYF. The variable domain in full, completed from reference TRBV5-1 and TRBJ2-7, reads KAGVTQTPRYLIKTRGQQVTLSCSPISGHRSVSWYQQTPGQGLQFLFEYFSETQRNKGNFPGRFSGRQFSNSRSEMNVSTLELGDSALYLCASSLAPGRGEQYFGPGTRLTVT.

This CDR3 is CASSLGPQETQYF. In DNA, the CDR3 is TGTGCCAGCAGCCTGGGGCCTCAAGAGACCCAGTACTTC. The rearrangement links TRBV13 to TRBJ2-5; possibly TRBD1 for D (5 bases). The germline CDR1 and CDR2 sequences are PRHDT and FYEKMQ (reference sequence). The CDR3 extends over 13 amino acids. Trimming took off 5 bases at V and 2 bases at J, with 9 bases between the two ends.

The V and J genes are TRBV30 and TRBJ1-6, with D perhaps matching TRBD1 (6 bases). CDR3 length: 14 residues. The germline V and J ends were trimmed by 8 bases and 6 bases, with 17 bases remaining between them. Germline CDR1 GTSNPN, CDR2 SVGIG (reference sequence). As DNA, the CDR3 is TGTGCCGGCCAAAGCCAGGGGTTTAATTCACCCCTCCACTTT. It codes for CAGQSQGFNSPLHF.

J is TRBJ2-4 and V is TRBV4-1, with TRBD2 as a possible D gene (5 bases). The CDR3 runs to 19 residues. Looked up from germline, CDR1 is MGHRA and CDR2 is YSYEKL. V shed 0 bases and J shed 2 bases, with 20 bases lying between them. In DNA form, the CDR3 reads TGCGCCAGCAGCCAAGAGCCACCCGCGGGCCTGGGCACCAAAAACATTCAGTACTTC. This translates into CASSQEPPAGLGTKNIQYF.

V gene TRBV7-2 combines with J gene TRBJ2-5; TRBD2 is a possible D gene (7 bases). The DNA end is a closer match to TRBJ2-7, so the J assignment may be wrong. Germline values: CDR1 SGHTA, CDR2 FQGNSA. This CDR3 comprises 13 residues. CDR3 coding DNA: TGTGCCAGCAGTTCCGGGGGGCCCTACGAGCAGTACTTC. This sequence encodes CASSSGGPYEQYF.

The CDR3 spells CASSLLQTSYSYNEQFF. The CDR3 nucleotides read TGTGCCAGCAGCCTCCTCCAAACTAGTTACTCCTACAATGAGCAGTTCTTC. The chain employs TRBV5-6 and TRBJ2-1; the D gene is possibly TRBD2 (5 bases). V was cut by 4 bases and J by 0 bases, with 17 bases left in between. The V gene's germline CDR1 is SGHDT and CDR2 YYEEEE. The CDR3 has 17 residues.

The chain is built from TRBV4-2 and TRBJ1-1, with D tentatively TRBD1 (6 bases). This CDR3 has 12 residues. Per germline, CDR1 LGHNA and CDR2 YNFKEQ. Deletions cut 2 bases from V and 11 bases from J, with 12 bases between. The DNA of the CDR3 is TGTGCCAGCAGCCAACCCAGCCAGGGGGCTTTCTTT. This translates into CASSQPSQGAFF.

CDR3 sequence: CASSPGAGGNTIYF. The CDR3 DNA follows: TGTGCCAGCAGCCCAGGGGCAGGTGGAAACACCATATATTTT. V is TRBV11-2 and J is TRBJ1-3; perhaps TRBD1 as D (6 bases). Germline V CDR1 and CDR2: SGHAT, FQNNGV. V was clipped by 5 bases and J by 3 bases, with 11 bases between them. The CDR3 runs to 14 residues.

About this clone itself: The same CDR3 also results from other DNA sequences found in this sample. The rearrangement uses TRBV19 and TRBJ1-1; D remains ambiguous. Trimming pared 1 base from V and 1 base from J, leaving 4 bases between. The CDR3 has 13 amino acids. The germline V gene encodes CDR1 LNHDA and CDR2 SQIVND (reference sequence). The chain's CDR3 is CASSIGQNTEAFF. CDR3 bases: TGTGCCAGTAGTATAGGACAGAACACTGAAGCTTTCTTT.

The V gene is TRBV19, the J gene TRBJ2-6; 7 nucleotides match TRBD2. Per the germline V gene, CDR1 is LNHDA and CDR2 is SQIVND (reference sequence). Trimming removed 7 bases from V and 2 bases from J; junction bases left unmatched: 5. The CDR3 length is 15 residues. CDR3 region: CASKFGGTGANVLTF. The CDR3 DNA follows: TGTGCCAGTAAATTCGGGGGGACTGGGGCCAACGTCCTGACTTTC.

CDR3 nucleotide sequence: TGTGCCAGCAGCCAAATTGGGGGGGGCAGACCCTATGGCTACACCTTC. Translated: CASSQIGGGRPYGYTF. The rearrangement links TRBV28 to TRBJ1-2; a possible D gene is TRBD1 (6 bases). V lost 6 bases and J 4 bases, leaving 21 bases between the germline ends. The V gene's germline CDR1 is MDHEN and CDR2 SYDVKM. CDR3 length: 16 residues.

CDR3 bases: TGTGCCAGCAGTCCGGGACTAGATAGCACCGGGGAGCTGTTTTTT. Residues: CASSPGLDSTGELFF. The chain combines TRBV6-4 with TRBJ2-2, with 8 bases aligning to TRBD2. The CDR3 has 15 amino acids. The germline V gene encodes CDR1 MRHNA and CDR2 SNTAGT. J lost 4 bases, V lost 5 bases, and 6 bases had no gene match.